The rows below give T cell receptor beta chains drawn from one sample of a study of T-cell memory formation after mild COVID-19. MiXCR was run by TCRdb on the 5' RACE reads, yielding one entry per CDR3 protein. The data contain about 260,000 distinct CDR3 sequences, 8.2% of them singletons. Sequencing was carried out using PBMCs or a T cell subset sorted from them (not recorded which). The receptors derive from a man aged 18 to 30 who had mild COVID-19 (a few samples of this study predate the infection). Cell type and time point are not known. The CDR3 runs from the conserved cysteine through the conserved F or W. Clone size is stated in some rows and not others, as once, few, many or a class when expanded.

v_gene	abundance	j_gene	CDR3aa
TRBV12-3/TRBV12-4	-	TRBJ2-5	CASTYGDRWEAQYF
TRBV30	few	TRBJ2-1	CAWRRSLSGVNEQFF
TRBV5-1	many	TRBJ2-1	CASRQTEGSTEQFF
TRBV12-5	few	TRBJ1-5	CASQWQQSGVRNQPQHF
TRBV4-3	-	TRBJ1-2	CASSQHGDLRGYTF
TRBV7-6	few	TRBJ2-1	CASSPWTGRSEQFF
TRBV20-1	-	TRBJ1-6	CSVSQGDSPLHF
TRBV6-1	many	TRBJ1-1	CASSELGPNTEAFF
TRBV5-6	-	TRBJ2-3	CASSAGEPDTQYF
TRBV20-1	few	TRBJ2-3	CSATSRGSTDTQYF
TRBV4-3	many	TRBJ2-2	CASSQGWQNTGELFF
TRBV5-1	-	TRBJ2-2	CASSWTPLATSGGASNTGELFF
TRBV6-5	-	TRBJ1-2	CASSYSGQGWYGYTF
TRBV4-3	-	TRBJ2-6	CASSQDQTGTSSGANVLTF
TRBV14	few	TRBJ2-6	CASSHPRSRRSSGANVLTF
TRBV5-1	-	TRBJ2-1	CASSFLAGGNNYNEQFF
TRBV27	many	TRBJ2-5	CASSVQRGRETQYF
TRBV10-2	few	TRBJ2-1	CASSGGSTPYNEQFF
TRBV24-1	-	TRBJ2-1	CATSGGYNEQFF
TRBV7-9	-	TRBJ1-4	CASSLRGTLRATNEKLFF
TRBV7-2	many	TRBJ2-1	CASSLGTGMYNEQFF
TRBV5-1	-	TRBJ2-3	CASSQTSGTDTQYF
TRBV7-2	few	TRBJ2-1	CASSLVGVDEQFF
TRBV6-1	few	TRBJ1-4	CASRTRTNEKLFF
TRBV5-1	few	TRBJ1-1	CASSLEGDRLAAFF
TRBV18	-	TRBJ2-7	CASSPFHFKSHPYEQYF
TRBV5-1	few	TRBJ2-7	CASSWRRGSPYEQYF
TRBV20-1	-	TRBJ2-7	CSARELEGYYEQYF
TRBV5-6	-	TRBJ2-5	CASSLLVRGETQYF
TRBV20-1	-	TRBJ2-1	CSAGTSGEFF
TRBV6-6	-	TRBJ2-2	CASSNRETGELFF
TRBV7-2	-	TRBJ1-6	CASSTQGFWDSPLHF
TRBV6-1	-	TRBJ2-1	CASSEFFGAPNEQFF
TRBV19	-	TRBJ2-7	CASSIQSGGSYEQYF
TRBV7-9	few	TRBJ2-5	CASSFGAGGETQYF
TRBV4-3	-	TRBJ2-5	CASSPPKGQETQYF
TRBV5-1	-	TRBJ2-3	CASSLRYTDTQYF
TRBV7-9	-	TRBJ1-6	CASSPRGSPLHF
TRBV15	few	TRBJ2-3	CATSRDVRETDTQYF
TRBV20-1	few	TRBJ2-5	CSALRTSGGDETQYF
TRBV9	-	-	CASSVEWESYEQYF
TRBV27	-	TRBJ2-7	CASSYRDTDYEQYF
TRBV10-3	few	TRBJ1-6	CAISEGKGSPLHF
TRBV7-2	few	TRBJ2-3	CASSLVGVALDTQYF
TRBV4-3	many	TRBJ2-1	CASSQKRGSIYNEQFF
TRBV12-3/TRBV12-4	many	TRBJ2-7	CASSLGRYEQYF
TRBV2	-	TRBJ1-2	CASSATGGYTF
TRBV4-3	few	TRBJ2-2	CASSQEQGSGELFF
TRBV11-2	many	TRBJ2-3	CASSLVVGGATDTQYF
TRBV4-3	many	TRBJ1-1	CASSPDRGKPEAFF
TRBV11-2	few	TRBJ1-1	CASSLARNSNTEAFF
TRBV20-1	-	TRBJ2-1	CSASPALAGGMEQFF
TRBV6-1	few	TRBJ2-2	CASSVRGKDTGELFF
TRBV4-1	-	TRBJ1-6	CASSQEISVRSSPLHF
TRBV7-2	-	TRBJ1-2	CASSLVGFYGYTF
TRBV4-1	-	TRBJ1-5	CASSLTWGSNQPQHF
TRBV5-1	medium-sized	TRBJ2-3	CASSLTDTQYF
TRBV5-6	many	TRBJ2-7	CASSLSREQYF
TRBV7-2	few	TRBJ2-3	CASSSLAGGTDTQYF